These T cell receptor beta chains were read from a single sample in a study of graft-versus-host responses after intestinal transplantation. These receptors have no known antigen. Some clones are missing from TCRdb's copy, which holds only in-frame ones; the method was immunoSEQ multiplex PCR. The data show 80,000 to 95,000 clones, 88% seen once. The sequencing used unstimulated CD4+ T cells sorted from spleen or lymph node cells, collected before transplant. The source of these receptors is a human donor who was the organ donor for an intestinal transplant. Both conserved end residues are trimmed from each CDR3. Each record gives: CDR3 length, V gene, J gene, CDR3 protein.

length: 12
V: TRBV18
J: TRBJ1-1
CDR3: ASSPDRVNTEAF

length: 14
V: TRBV7-2
J: TRBJ2-1
CDR3: ASSLVSSGRAGEQF

length: 8
V: TRBV6-6
J: TRBJ2-1
CDR3: ASWGTEQF

length: 13
V: TRBV5-1
J: TRBJ2-3
CDR3: ASSLAGQGLDTQY

length: 11
V: TRBV30
J: TRBJ1-1
CDR3: ACSEGRNTEAF

length: 16
V: TRBV7-2
J: TRBJ2-7
CDR3: ASSPHPFARRSSYEQY

length: 12
V: TRBV7-2
J: TRBJ1-5
CDR3: ASSSRAGGQPQH

length: 10
V: TRBV4-2
J: TRBJ2-3
CDR3: ASSQEVGTQY

length: 13
V: TRBV6-1
J: TRBJ1-1
CDR3: ASSPGQHLYTEAF

length: 13
V: TRBV9
J: TRBJ1-5
CDR3: ASSVGGQGRQPQH

length: 11
V: TRBV18
J: TRBJ1-1
CDR3: ASSPSGETEAF

length: 13
V: TRBV18
J: TRBJ2-2
CDR3: ASSPWAPNTGELF

length: 15
V: TRBV7-9
J: TRBJ2-1
CDR3: ASSLLPSPSSYNEQF

length: 14
V: TRBV15
J: TRBJ1-3
CDR3: ATSRDRWTSGNTIY

length: 12
V: TRBV27
J: TRBJ1-4
CDR3: ASSKQGAGEKLF

length: 12
V: TRBV6-1
J: TRBJ1-2
CDR3: ASSEGIQGIGYT

length: 17
V: TRBV12-5
J: TRBJ2-3
CDR3: ASGLVLSGRPRSTDTQY

length: 12
V: TRBV6-1
J: TRBJ1-2
CDR3: ASKSQGGGNGYT

length: 13
V: TRBV19
J: TRBJ2-5
CDR3: ASSRGSGGRETQY

length: 11
V: TRBV2
J: TRBJ1-4
CDR3: ASTDRGWDKLF

length: 14
V: TRBV10-1
J: TRBJ2-7
CDR3: ASSEKEDRSSYEQY

length: 11
V: TRBV7-2
J: TRBJ2-5
CDR3: ASSGGVGETQY

length: 12
V: TRBV11-1
J: TRBJ2-1
CDR3: ASSLDLTRNEQF

length: 13
V: TRBV5-1
J: TRBJ2-3
CDR3: ASSLGRAGRDTQY

length: 15
V: TRBV2
J: TRBJ1-2
CDR3: ASPPWASTATNYGYT

length: 13
V: TRBV7-2
J: TRBJ1-1
CDR3: ASSIRATMNTEAF

length: 12
V: TRBV5-1
J: TRBJ1-4
CDR3: ASRSVSGNEKLF

length: 15
V: TRBV7-9
J: TRBJ1-4
CDR3: ASSLGRGSAAIEKLF

length: 12
V: TRBV2
J: TRBJ1-5
CDR3: ASTPGVGNQPQH

length: 9
V: TRBV28
J: TRBJ2-5
CDR3: ASSSRQAGY

length: 12
V: TRBV5-6
J: TRBJ2-4
CDR3: ASSPAGGRDIQY

length: 12
V: TRBV5-1
J: TRBJ1-1
CDR3: ASSPRTGNTEAF

length: 14
V: TRBV6-1
J: TRBJ2-1
CDR3: ASSARQGANYNEQF

length: 15
V: TRBV9
J: TRBJ2-1
CDR3: ASSVGPSELGDNEQF

length: 14
V: TRBV6-6
J: TRBJ1-1
CDR3: ASSPGTGVWGTEAF

length: 13
V: TRBV7-2
J: TRBJ1-5
CDR3: ASSLGSGGNQPQH

length: 12
V: TRBV5-5
J: TRBJ1-5
CDR3: ASSLVTGAQPQH

length: 12
V: TRBV7-8
J: TRBJ1-3
CDR3: ASSHRGLGNTIY

length: 13
V: TRBV27
J: TRBJ1-5
CDR3: ASSTGGVGNQPQH

length: 13
V: TRBV27
J: TRBJ1-2
CDR3: ASSLQGAGWSGYT

length: 13
V: TRBV11-2
J: TRBJ2-5
CDR3: ASSLGNRRGETQY

length: 13
V: TRBV7-9
J: TRBJ2-5
CDR3: ASSPPVRLAETQY

length: 9
V: TRBV7-9
J: TRBJ2-3
CDR3: ASSLEATQY

length: 12
V: TRBV5-1
J: TRBJ1-2
CDR3: ASSLDRGVWGYT

length: 15
V: TRBV4-3
J: TRBJ2-3
CDR3: ASSQTNRGSSTDTQY

length: 17
V: TRBV5-1
J: TRBJ1-2
CDR3: ASSLGLGGQGLRGYGYT

length: 11
V: TRBV30
J: TRBJ1-5
CDR3: AWTTQGAQPQH

length: 12
V: TRBV18
J: TRBJ2-5
CDR3: ASSPGGSRETQY